What follows are 21 T cell receptor beta chains derived from one specimen sequenced in a study of beta chain features in type 1 diabetes. General observations from the study: Moderate but significant shortening of TCRB CDR3s was recorded in all four CD4+ subsets from Type 1 diabetes patients.

What these receptors recognize is not known. Since all of the isolated RNA was reverse transcribed, expressed TCRB transcripts were what got sequenced. Clones were sequenced by immunoSEQ multiplex PCR, and TCRdb holds only the in-frame ones, with some missing. The sample includes over 600,000 clones, 12% seen only once; the top ten take more than 0.1%. Sequences were obtained from naive CD4+ T cells from blood. The receptors derive from a man aged 30 to 39 with type 1 diabetes.

Many counts were recorded for this clone. The chain carries TRBV10-3 and TRBJ1-6; 9 bases map to TRBD1. The CDR3 covers 14 residues. The germline CDR1 and CDR2 sequences are ENHRY and SYGVKD. Trimming at V came to 4 bases and at J to 10 bases, leaving 5 bases not matched to a gene. CDR3 sequence (DNA): TGTGCCATCAGTGGAACAGGGGGCCCCTCACCCCTCCACTTT. Encoded protein: CAISGTGGPSPLHF.

This clone has a handful of counts. The chain is built from TRBV10-3 and TRBJ2-1; D gene unclear. V shed 0 bases and J shed 0 bases, with 9 bases lying between them. The CDR3 has 16 residues. The V gene's germline CDR1 is ENHRY and CDR2 SYGVKD. CDR3 sequence (DNA): TGTGCCATCAGTGAGTCGTCGGCGAGCTCCTACAATGAGCAGTTCTTC. It encodes CAISESSASSYNEQFF.

Notes on this clone: This CDR3 is also generated by other DNA sequences in the sample. The chain employs TRBV5-1 and TRBJ2-3; possible D gene TRBD2, 6 bases. With 4 bases removed from V and 1 base from J, the gap between germline ends came to 10 bases. This CDR3 is 14 amino acids long. Germline V gene data show CDR1 as SGHRS and CDR2 as YFSETQ. CDR3 region: CASSLGGRTDTQYF. DNA for the CDR3: TGCGCCAGCAGCCTGGGGGGTCGCACAGATACGCAGTATTTT.

This clone was found a few times. This chain uses TRBV7-9 with TRBJ2-5; D gene unclear. Germline CDR1 reads SEHNR; CDR2 reads FQNEAQ (reference sequence). The CDR3 runs to 13 residues. The V end lost 3 bases, the J end lost 5 bases, and 10 bases lay between the germline ends. DNA of the CDR3: TGTGCCAGCAGCTTGGCTAGTTGGGAGACCCAGTACTTC. This translates into CASSLASWETQYF.

This clone turned up a few times. The rearrangement joins TRBV18 to TRBJ1-2; D is undetermined. The CDR3 loop spans 14 amino acids. V shed 0 bases and J shed 5 bases, with 10 bases lying between them. Germline-derived CDR1 and CDR2 are KGHSH and LQKENI. CDR3 residues: CASSPPAEGYGYTF. The CDR3 nucleotides read TGTGCCAGCTCACCACCAGCCGAGGGATATGGCTACACCTTC.

This chain connects TRBV5-4 to TRBJ2-5; 12 nucleotides agree with TRBD2. This CDR3 region has 14 residues. The ends lost 10 bases at V and 2 bases at J; junction bases unmatched: 6. Germline V gene data show CDR1 as SGHNT and CDR2 as YYREEE (reference sequence). In DNA, the CDR3 is TGTGCCTCGAGACTAGCGGGGGCTCAAGAGACCCAGTACTTC. Translation: CASRLAGAQETQYF.

This clone was observed a handful of times. The chain carries TRBV18 and TRBJ2-5, with D maybe TRBD1 (7 bases). The V end lost 2 bases, the J end lost 4 bases, and 11 bases lay between the germline ends. The V gene's germline CDR1 is KGHSH and CDR2 LQKENI. The CDR3 runs to 14 residues. In nucleotides, the CDR3 is TGTGCCAGCTCACCAGGAGGGGGCTCAGAGACCCAGTACTTC. It yields the protein CASSPGGGSETQYF. Filled out from reference TRBV18 and TRBJ2-5, the complete variable domain reads NAGVMQNPRHLVRRRGQEARLRCSPMKGHSHVYWYRQLPEEGLKFMVYLQKENIIDESGMPKERFSAEFPKEGPSILRIQQVVRGDSAAYFCASSPGGGSETQYFGPGTRLLVL.

The chain carries TRBV5-1 and TRBJ1-1, with 8 nucleotides matching TRBD1. Germline values: CDR1 SGHRS, CDR2 YFSETQ. This CDR3 has 14 residues. J lost 0 bases, V lost 5 bases, and 3 bases had no gene match. Written as DNA, the CDR3 is TGCGCCAGCAGTTGGGACAGGATGAACACTGAAGCTTTCTTT. It is translated as CASSWDRMNTEAFF.

This clone has only a few counts. Other DNA sequences in the same sample also yield this CDR3. The V call is TRBV7-9, the J call TRBJ2-3; tentatively, D is TRBD2 (6 bases). Germline V gene lookup returns CDR1 SEHNR and CDR2 FQNEAQ (reference sequence). V was shortened by 4 bases and J by 2 bases, with 13 bases between the two germline ends. This CDR3 has 15 residues. The CDR3 reads CASSSGLASTDTQYF. As DNA, the CDR3 is TGTGCCAGCAGCTCAGGCCTAGCGTCCACAGATACGCAGTATTTT.

In this sample, this clone turned up a few times. The chain links TRBV5-1 to TRBJ2-1; D is unclear. Looked up from germline, CDR1 is SGHRS and CDR2 is YFSETQ. The CDR3 is 14 amino acids. V was pared by 1 base and J by 2 bases, with 7 bases between. CDR3 region: CASSLQQPYNEQFF. The CDR3 DNA reads TGCGCCAGCAGCTTGCAACAGCCCTACAATGAGCAGTTCTTC.

This clone was counted a few times. The rearrangement uses TRBV28 and TRBJ1-2; possibly TRBD1 for D (5 bases). Germline assignment: CDR1 MDHEN and CDR2 SYDVKM. The CDR3 is made up of 12 amino acids. V shed 10 bases and J shed 8 bases, with 17 bases lying between them. The CDR3 DNA is TGTGCCATCAACCCCCAGTGGGGGGGCTACACCTTC. Translated, it gives CAINPQWGGYTF.

The table lists this clone with a few counts. This chain connects TRBV14 to TRBJ1-2; unclear D gene. Germline V gene data show CDR1 as SGHDN and CDR2 as FVKESK. The CDR3 runs to 14 residues. V lost 3 bases and J 2 bases, leaving 10 bases between the germline ends. CDR3 coding DNA: TGTGCCAGCAGCCAGCGGAGGAGCAACTATGGCTACACCTTC. It yields the protein CASSQRRSNYGYTF.

The genes are TRBV7-2 and TRBJ1-5, with a weak D call TRBD1 (5 bases). V was trimmed by 0 bases and J by 2 bases, leaving 8 bases between them. The CDR3 consists of 15 residues. CDR1 is SGHTA and CDR2 is FQGNSA in the germline V gene. CDR3 loop: CASSLAVGGNQPQHF. The CDR3 coding sequence is TGTGCCAGCAGCTTAGCTGTAGGGGGCAATCAGCCCCAGCATTTT.

The chain uses TRBV7-2 and TRBJ2-5; 8 bases line up with TRBD1. Germline V gene lookup returns CDR1 SGHTA and CDR2 FQGNSA. With V trimmed by 3 bases and J by 3 bases, 12 bases remained unmatched. This CDR3 is built from 17 residues. CDR3 residues: CASSFMAKGTGEETQYF. The CDR3 nucleotides read TGTGCCAGCAGCTTCATGGCTAAAGGGACAGGAGAAGAGACCCAGTACTTC.

The chain carries TRBV5-1 and TRBJ2-2, with 8 bases lining up with TRBD1. CDR1 SGHRS and CDR2 YFSETQ come from the germline V gene. J gave up 0 bases and V 8 bases, and 6 bases lay outside the gene matches. The CDR3 length is 15 residues. CDR3 in DNA: TGCGCCAGTGGACAGGGCTTGACGAACACCGGGGAGCTGTTTTTT. Its protein is CASGQGLTNTGELFF.

The V call is TRBV11-1, the J call TRBJ2-3; D unclear. Germline lookup yields CDR1 SGHAT and CDR2 FQDESV (reference sequence). Trimming removed 5 bases from V and 0 bases from J, with 12 bases in between. The CDR3 is 15 residues long. CDR3: CASSPDGRSTDTQYF. CDR3 nucleotides: TGTGCCAGCAGCCCCGACGGACGGAGCACAGATACGCAGTATTTT.

The chain couples TRBV6-5 to TRBJ1-1; D unresolved. V was pared by 6 bases and J by 0 bases, with 2 bases between. Germline values: CDR1 MNHEY, CDR2 SVGAGI. CDR3 size: 11 residues. The CDR3 sequence: CASRLNTEAFF. CDR3 DNA sequence: TGTGCCAGCAGGCTGAACACTGAAGCTTTCTTT.

This clone has just a few counts. V usage is TRBV6-5 and J usage is TRBJ2-7; tentatively, D is TRBD1 or TRBD2 (5 bases each). The CDR3 loop spans 14 amino acids. Trimming cost V 0 bases and J 6 bases, with 12 bases left between them. The V gene's germline CDR1 is MNHEY and CDR2 SVGAGI. This CDR3 is CASSYSILGVEQYF. Written as DNA, the CDR3 is TGTGCCAGCAGTTACTCGATATTGGGGGTCGAGCAGTACTTC.

This clone was observed a few times. V is TRBV28 and J is TRBJ2-5; TRBD2 aligns across 8 bases. The V gene end was trimmed by 7 bases and the J gene end by 14 bases; junction bases not matched to a gene: 15. Germline V gene data show CDR1 as MDHEN and CDR2 as SYDVKM. The length of the CDR3 is 13 residues. CDR3: CASTRRAGVGEYF. CDR3 DNA: TGTGCCAGCACCCGCCGAGCGGGGGTTGGAGAATACTTC.

This clone was picked up a small number of times. The chain has TRBV29-1 and TRBJ2-7, with a possible D match to TRBD2 (5 bases). Germline V gene lookup returns CDR1 SQVTM and CDR2 ANQGSEA. V lost 7 bases and J 5 bases, leaving 15 bases between the germline ends. This CDR3 spans 12 amino acids. The CDR3 bases are TGCAGCGCCAGAGGGCCCCCCAACGAGCAGTACTTC. Translating gives CSARGPPNEQYF.

The genes are TRBV28 and TRBJ1-2; 7 nucleotides align to TRBD1. The CDR3 runs 12 residues. CDR1 is MDHEN, CDR2 SYDVKM, per germline. After removal of 6 bases from V and 6 bases from J, the junction contained 4 bases not matched to a gene. The CDR3 DNA reads as TGTGCCAGCAGCACGCAGGGGGATGGCTACACCTTC. Translating gives CASSTQGDGYTF.